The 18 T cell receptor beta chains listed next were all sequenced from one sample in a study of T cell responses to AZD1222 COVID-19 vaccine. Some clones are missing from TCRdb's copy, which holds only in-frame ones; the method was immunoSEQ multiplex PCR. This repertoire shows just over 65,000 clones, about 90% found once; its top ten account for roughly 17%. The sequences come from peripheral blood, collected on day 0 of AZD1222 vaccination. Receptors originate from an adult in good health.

CDR3 bases: TGTGCCAGCAGCTTAGGGGGTAGAGAGACCCAGTACTTC. Encoded protein: CASSLGGRETQYF. The gene calls are TRBV11-3 and TRBJ2-5; no firm D call. CDR1 SGHNT and CDR2 YENEEA come from the germline V gene. V lost 1 base and J lost 4, with 7 bases in between. This CDR3 contains 13 residues.

The CDR3 loop is CASSQEDRVSNQPQHF. The CDR3 bases are TGTGCCAGCAGCCAAGAAGACAGGGTTAGCAATCAGCCCCAGCATTTT. This chain joins TRBV4-2 and TRBJ1-5, with TRBD1 matching over 7 bases. The junction had 2 bases not matched to a gene; V was cut back by 0 bases and J by 0 bases. The CDR3 length is 16 residues. Germline values: CDR1 LGHNA, CDR2 YNFKEQ.

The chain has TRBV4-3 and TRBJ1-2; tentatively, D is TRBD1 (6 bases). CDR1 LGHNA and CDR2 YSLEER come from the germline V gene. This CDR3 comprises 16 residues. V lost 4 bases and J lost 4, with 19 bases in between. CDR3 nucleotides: TGCGCCAGCAGCCCAGGGGCGGCAGAGGGGACCTATGGCTACACCTTC. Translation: CASSPGAAEGTYGYTF.

Here the CDR3 reads CASSFKDRARNEQFF. The CDR3 nucleotides are TGTGCCAGCAGCTTCAAGGACAGAGCTCGAAATGAGCAGTTCTTC. The V call is TRBV5-6, the J call TRBJ2-1; possible D gene TRBD1, 6 bases. Trimming stripped 2 bases from V and 7 bases from J, with 16 bases between. This CDR3 contains 15 residues. Germline V gene data show CDR1 as SGHDT and CDR2 as YYEEEE.

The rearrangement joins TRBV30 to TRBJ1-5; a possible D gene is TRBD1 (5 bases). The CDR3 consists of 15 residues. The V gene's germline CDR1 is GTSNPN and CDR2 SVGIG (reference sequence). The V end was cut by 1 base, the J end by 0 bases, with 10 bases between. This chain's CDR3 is CAWSDRGYSNQPQHF. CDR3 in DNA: TGTGCCTGGAGTGATCGGGGGTATAGCAATCAGCCCCAGCATTTT.

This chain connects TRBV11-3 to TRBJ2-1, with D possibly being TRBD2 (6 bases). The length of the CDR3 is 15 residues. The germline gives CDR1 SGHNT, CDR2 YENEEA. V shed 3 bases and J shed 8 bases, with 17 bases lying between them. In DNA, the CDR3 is TGTGCCAGCAGCTTTGGTAGGGGCGGGATGGATGAGCAGTTCTTC. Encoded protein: CASSFGRGGMDEQFF.

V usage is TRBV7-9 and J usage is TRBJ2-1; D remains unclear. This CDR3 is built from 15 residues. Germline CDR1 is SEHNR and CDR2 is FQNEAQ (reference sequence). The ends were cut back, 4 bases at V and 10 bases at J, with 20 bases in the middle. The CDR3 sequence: CASSSWPEPNWEQFF. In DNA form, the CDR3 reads TGTGCCAGCAGCTCGTGGCCGGAACCAAACTGGGAGCAGTTCTTC.

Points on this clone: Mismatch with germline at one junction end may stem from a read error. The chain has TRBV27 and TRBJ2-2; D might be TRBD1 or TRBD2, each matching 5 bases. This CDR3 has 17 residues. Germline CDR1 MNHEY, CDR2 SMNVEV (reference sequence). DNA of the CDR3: TGTGCCAGCATTTTATATCACCCCGGGGCGAGCACCGGGGAGCTGTTTTTT. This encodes CASILYHPGASTGELFF.

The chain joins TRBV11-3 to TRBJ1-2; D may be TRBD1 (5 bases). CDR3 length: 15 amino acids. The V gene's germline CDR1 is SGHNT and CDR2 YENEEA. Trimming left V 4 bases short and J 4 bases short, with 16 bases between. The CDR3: CASSSGAGVGYGYTF. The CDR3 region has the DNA TGTGCCAGCAGCTCCGGGGCGGGGGTTGGCTATGGCTACACCTTC.

The CDR3 protein is CATTGGLKNQPQHF. CDR3 coding DNA: TGTGCCACGACAGGGGGCTTAAAGAATCAGCCCCAGCATTTT. The chain links TRBV10-3 to TRBJ1-5; TRBD1 aligns across 10 bases. Germline V CDR1 and CDR2: ENHRY, SYGVKD. Trimming at V came to 10 bases and at J to 4 bases, leaving 7 bases not matched to a gene. This CDR3 is built from 14 residues.

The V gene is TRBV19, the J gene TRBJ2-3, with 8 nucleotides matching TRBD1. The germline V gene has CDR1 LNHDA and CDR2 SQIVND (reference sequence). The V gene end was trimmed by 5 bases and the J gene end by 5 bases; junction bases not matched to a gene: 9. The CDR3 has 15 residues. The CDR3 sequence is CASSPTGESGDTQYF. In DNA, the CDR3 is TGTGCCAGTAGTCCGACAGGGGAAAGCGGAGATACGCAGTATTTT.

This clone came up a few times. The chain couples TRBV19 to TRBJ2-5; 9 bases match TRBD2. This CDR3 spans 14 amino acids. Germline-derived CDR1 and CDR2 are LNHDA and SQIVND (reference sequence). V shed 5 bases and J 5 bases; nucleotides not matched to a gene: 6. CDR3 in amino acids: CASSVSGGAETQYF. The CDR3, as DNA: TGTGCCAGTAGTGTTAGCGGGGGTGCGGAGACCCAGTACTTC. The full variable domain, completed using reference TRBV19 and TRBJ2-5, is DGGITQSPKYLFRKEGQNVTLSCEQNLNHDAMYWYRQDPGQGLRLIYYSQIVNDFQKGDIAEGYSVSREKKESFPLTVTSAQKNPTAFYLCASSVSGGAETQYFGPGTRLLVL.

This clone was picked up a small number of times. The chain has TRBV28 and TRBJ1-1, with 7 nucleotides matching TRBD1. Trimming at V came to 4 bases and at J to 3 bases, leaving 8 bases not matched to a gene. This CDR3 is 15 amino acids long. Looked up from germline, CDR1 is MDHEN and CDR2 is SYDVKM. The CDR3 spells CASSSLRGLHTEAFF. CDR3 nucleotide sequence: TGTGCCAGCAGTTCCCTAAGGGGGCTACACACTGAAGCTTTCTTT.

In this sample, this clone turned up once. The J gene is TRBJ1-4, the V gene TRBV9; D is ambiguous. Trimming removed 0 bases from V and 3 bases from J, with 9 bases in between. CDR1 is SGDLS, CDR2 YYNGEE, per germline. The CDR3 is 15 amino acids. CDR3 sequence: CASSVDADPNEKLFF. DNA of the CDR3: TGTGCCAGCAGCGTAGATGCGGATCCTAATGAAAAACTGTTTTTT.

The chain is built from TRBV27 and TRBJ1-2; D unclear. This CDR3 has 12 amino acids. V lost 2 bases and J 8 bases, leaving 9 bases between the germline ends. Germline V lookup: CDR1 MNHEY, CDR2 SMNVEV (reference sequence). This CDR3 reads CASSLKGLGYTF. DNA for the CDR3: TGTGCCAGCAGTTTAAAAGGTCTGGGCTACACCTTC.

CDR3 nucleotides: TGTGCCAGCAGCACGACTAGCGGGAGGGCCGGCGGGGGGGAGACCCAGTACTTC. As protein: CASSTTSGRAGGGETQYF. The chain uses TRBV28 and TRBJ2-5; 14 bases are a match to TRBD2. The V gene end was trimmed by 6 bases and the J gene end by 5 bases; junction bases not matched to a gene: 14. Germline V gives CDR1 MDHEN, CDR2 SYDVKM. This CDR3 contains 18 residues.

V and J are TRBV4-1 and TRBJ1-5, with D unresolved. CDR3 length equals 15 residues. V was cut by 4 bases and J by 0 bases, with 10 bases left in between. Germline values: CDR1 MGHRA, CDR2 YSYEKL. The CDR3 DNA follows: TGCGCCAGCAGCCTGGGTCGGAATAGCAATCAGCCCCAGCATTTT. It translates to CASSLGRNSNQPQHF.

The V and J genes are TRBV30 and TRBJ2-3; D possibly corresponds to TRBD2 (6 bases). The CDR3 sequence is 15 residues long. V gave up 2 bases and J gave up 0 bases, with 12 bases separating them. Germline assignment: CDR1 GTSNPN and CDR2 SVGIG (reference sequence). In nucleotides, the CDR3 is TGTGCCTGGAGTTCCCCCGGGACTAGCACAGATACGCAGTATTTT. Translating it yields CAWSSPGTSTDTQYF.